Below are 21 T cell receptor beta chains sequenced from a single sample in a study of T-cell reconstitution after alpha-beta-depleted transplantation in children. Preparation of the TCRbeta library used unique molecular identifiers. Each CDR3 protein is one row after TCRdb ran MiXCR on the PCR reads. The sample has hundreds of thousands of distinct CDR3 sequences, 15% to 20% seen once; the top ten hold 0.9% to 1.2%. This material consisted of PBMCs from the stem cell graft donor, taken from the stem cell graft. All receptors come from a human donor who donated a stem cell graft to a child with acute myeloid leukemia.

This chain links TRBV6-2 or TRBV6-3 with TRBJ1-5, with TRBD1 identical over 8 bases. With 4 bases clipped from V and 6 bases from J, the junction kept 5 bases outside the gene matches. Germline loops: CDR1 MNHEY, CDR2 SVGEGT. CDR3 size: 14 residues. CDR3 DNA: TGTGCCAGCAGTTTGACAGGGGATCCTCAGCCCCAGCATTTT. Its protein is CASSLTGDPQPQHF.

This chain connects TRBV25-1 to TRBJ1-2; D gene unclear. The CDR3 totals 13 residues. The germline gives CDR1 MGHDK, CDR2 SYGVNS. Trimming took off 6 bases at V and 2 bases at J, with 10 bases between the two ends. DNA of the CDR3: TGTGCCAGCAGCGACCCCCTAAACTATGGCTACACCTTC. It is translated as CASSDPLNYGYTF.

This clonotype was detected ten times or more. This chain joins TRBV12-3 or TRBV12-4 and TRBJ1-2, with TRBD1 matching 7 bases. The length of the CDR3 is 12 residues. The V segment lost 6 bases and the J segment 8 bases; nucleotides outside the gene matches: 6. As DNA, the CDR3 is TGTGCCAGCAGCGAGACAGGGCGAGGCTACACCTTC. Its translation is CASSETGRGYTF.

This clonotype occurred many times. The J gene is TRBJ2-7, the V gene TRBV10-3; D not certain. The CDR3 extends over 13 amino acids. From germline, CDR1 is ENHRY and CDR2 SYGVKD. Deletions cut 0 bases from V and 4 bases from J, with 7 bases between. The CDR3 DNA reads as TGTGCCATCAGTGAGTCCATTTCTTACGAGCAGTACTTC. This codes for CAISESISYEQYF.

The V gene is TRBV20-1, the J gene TRBJ1-1; perhaps TRBD1 as D (5 bases). CDR1 DFQATT and CDR2 SNEGSKA come from the germline V gene (reference sequence). Trimming removed 6 bases at V and 2 bases at J, with 10 bases between. The CDR3 has 12 amino acids. CDR3: CSAGAPNTEAFF. The CDR3 region has the DNA TGCAGTGCAGGGGCCCCAAACACTGAAGCTTTCTTT.

The rearrangement uses TRBV12-5 and TRBJ1-1, with a tentative D call TRBD1 (5 bases). The CDR3 loop spans 16 amino acids. CDR1 and CDR2 from the germline V gene are LGHNT and FRNRAP. Trimming shortened V by 0 bases and J by 4 bases, and 15 bases separated the two germline ends. The CDR3 DNA reads TGTGCTAGTGGTTTGGTACTCGGGAGGGGTATCACTGAAGCTTTCTTT. Protein product: CASGLVLGRGITEAFF.

Ten or more counts support this clonotype. The chain is built from TRBV20-1 and TRBJ1-5; D uncertain. CDR1 DFQATT and CDR2 SNEGSKA come from the germline V gene (reference sequence). Trimming pared 0 bases from V and 4 bases from J, leaving 4 bases between. This CDR3 has 12 residues. CDR3 sequence reads: CSARDGNQPQHF. The DNA for the CDR3 is TGCAGTGCTAGAGATGGGAATCAGCCCCAGCATTTT.

The V gene is TRBV11-2, the J gene TRBJ2-7; 13 bases are shared with TRBD2. V shed 5 bases and J 4 bases; nucleotides not matched to a gene: 8. Per the germline V gene, CDR1 is SGHAT and CDR2 is FQNNGV. The CDR3 length is 16 residues. DNA of the CDR3: TGTGCCAGCAGCCCCGAGGGACTAGCGGGGTCTTACGAGCAGTACGTC. This gives the protein CASSPEGLAGSYEQYV.

In its sample, this clonotype was seen many times. The J gene is TRBJ1-2, the V gene TRBV12-3 or TRBV12-4, with D perhaps matching TRBD1 (5 bases). V was pared by 5 bases and J by 10 bases, with 11 bases between. The length of the CDR3 is 11 residues. The CDR3 sequence: CASSAGAHYTF. Written as DNA, the CDR3 is TGTGCCAGCAGTGCCGGGGCCCACTACACCTTC.

This clonotype was observed a few times. This chain connects TRBV7-2 to TRBJ1-6; possible D gene TRBD1, 5 bases. CDR1 is SGHTA and CDR2 is FQGNSA in the germline V gene. This CDR3 contains 15 residues. Trimming took off 10 bases at V and 7 bases at J, with 20 bases between the two ends. Written as DNA, the CDR3 is TGTGCCATAAGGGGACGGGACGAGATGAATTCACCCCTCCACTTT. Its protein product is CAIRGRDEMNSPLHF.

This sequence joins TRBV28 and TRBJ1-5, with a tentative D call TRBD1 (6 bases). Germline loops: CDR1 MDHEN, CDR2 SYDVKM. This CDR3 spans 16 amino acids. Trimming removed 6 bases from V and 1 base from J, with 16 bases in between. CDR3 in amino acids: CASSLRDTPSNQPQHF. CDR3 nucleotides: TGTGCCAGCAGCCTTCGGGACACTCCAAGCAATCAGCCCCAGCATTTT. Together with reference TRBV28 and TRBJ1-5, the CDR3 gives the full variable domain: DVKVTQSSRYLVKRTGEKVFLECVQDMDHENMFWYRQDPGLGLRLIYFSYDVKMKEKGDIPEGYSVSREKKERFSLILESASTNQTSMYLCASSLRDTPSNQPQHFGDGTRLSIL.

This clonotype was found many times. The CDR3: CASSLGEKETQYF. The CDR3 bases are TGTGCCAGCAGTTTAGGAGAGAAGGAGACCCAGTACTTC. J is TRBJ2-5 and V is TRBV12-3 or TRBV12-4, with unresolved D. The CDR3 spans 13 residues. The germline V and J ends were trimmed by 1 base and 5 bases, with 8 bases remaining between them.

This clonotype came up a few times. The CDR3 DNA reads as TGTGCCACTGGAGCGGGGAGTACCTACAATGAGCAGTTCTTC. Residues: CATGAGSTYNEQFF. The chain joins TRBV6-5 to TRBJ2-1, with TRBD2 identical over 7 bases. The V gene's germline CDR1 is MNHEY and CDR2 SVGAGI. This CDR3 spans 14 amino acids. The J segment lost 2 bases and the V segment lost 10 bases, leaving 8 bases of the junction unmatched.

This clonotype was seen only a few times. CDR3 sequence: CASRLEREAFF. The CDR3 DNA follows: TGTGCCAGCAGGCTGGAGAGGGAAGCTTTCTTT. The rearrangement joins TRBV6-5 to TRBJ1-1, with D hard to call. Germline loops: CDR1 MNHEY, CDR2 SVGAGI. The CDR3 length is 11 residues. Trimming left V 6 bases short and J 8 bases short, with 10 bases between.

This clonotype was recorded at least ten times. This chain links TRBV12-3 or TRBV12-4 with TRBJ1-5; D gene uncertain. This CDR3 has 14 amino acids. V was pared by 1 base and J by 5 bases, with 9 bases between. CDR3 loop: CASSLVGSDQPQHF. The CDR3 bases are TGTGCCAGCAGTTTAGTGGGTTCCGATCAGCCCCAGCATTTT.

This clonotype was observed many times. The gene calls are TRBV20-1 and TRBJ1-1; D is ambiguous. V lost 0 bases and J 1 base, leaving 6 bases between the germline ends. The CDR3 has 13 residues. CDR1 and CDR2 (germline): DFQATT, SNEGSKA (reference sequence). The CDR3 coding sequence is TGCAGTGCTAGAGATCCGCAGAACACTGAAGCTTTCTTT. Translated, it gives CSARDPQNTEAFF.

V is TRBV12-5 and J is TRBJ2-1; TRBD2 agrees at 8 bases. Germline CDR1 is LGHNT and CDR2 is FRNRAP. Unmatched junction bases numbered 6, after V lost 1 base and J lost 10 bases. This CDR3 has 14 amino acids. CDR3 protein: CASGLAWTSSEQFF. The CDR3 DNA follows: TGTGCTAGTGGTTTGGCCTGGACTAGCAGCGAGCAGTTCTTC.

This clonotype showed up just a few times. The chain recombines TRBV28 with TRBJ2-7; TRBD1 is a possible D gene (5 bases). The CDR3 runs to 13 residues. Trimming left V 2 bases short and J 5 bases short, with 10 bases between. The germline V gene encodes CDR1 MDHEN and CDR2 SYDVKM. The CDR3 is CASSLIQGDEQYV. CDR3 bases: TGTGCCAGCAGTTTAATCCAGGGTGACGAGCAGTACGTC.

The chain carries TRBV7-8 and TRBJ2-1; a weak D match, TRBD1 (5 bases). This CDR3 has 16 amino acids. Germline V gene sequence: CDR1 SGHVS, CDR2 FQNEAQ. V lost 1 base to trimming and J lost 4 bases, with 14 bases between them. The CDR3 reads CASSLVQGHAYNEQFF. The CDR3 coding sequence is TGTGCCAGCAGCTTAGTCCAGGGCCATGCTTACAATGAGCAGTTCTTC.

The chain joins TRBV11-3 to TRBJ2-5, with TRBD2 identical over 9 bases. The junction had 7 bases not matched to a gene; V was cut back by 0 bases and J by 5 bases. There are 16 residues in the CDR3. Germline values: CDR1 SGHNT, CDR2 YENEEA. Written as DNA, the CDR3 is TGTGCCAGCAGCTTAGATGGGACTAGCTTGAAGGAGACCCAGTACTTC. Protein product: CASSLDGTSLKETQYF. Full variable domain (missing parts from reference TRBV11-3 and TRBJ2-5): EAGVVQSPRYKIIEKKQPVAFWCNPISGHNTLYWYLQNLGQGPELLIRYENEEAVDDSQLPKDRFSAERLKGVDSTLKIQPAELGDSAVYLCASSLDGTSLKETQYFGPGTRLLVL.

The rearrangement uses TRBV3-1 and TRBJ1-1, with D uncertain. This CDR3 has 12 residues. V dropped 0 bases and J dropped 8 bases, with 7 bases sitting between them. CDR1 is LGHDT, CDR2 YNNKEL, per germline (reference sequence). This CDR3 is CASSQEGLEAFF. In DNA, the CDR3 is TGTGCCAGCAGCCAAGAAGGACTCGAAGCTTTCTTT.